The 24 T cell receptor beta chains reported below all come from one sample, sequenced in a study of T cells in Graves' hyperthyroidism and ophthalmopathy. The TCR beta CDR3 regions underwent amplification using RNA transcripts as the source. The HTBI primer set served for first-round RT-PCR of the TCR CDR3. TCRdb itself ran the multiplex PCR reads through MiXCR, one entry per CDR3 protein. The sample has about 320,000 distinct CDR3 sequences; roughly 17% are singletons. Input material: blood. Receptor source: a man aged 25 to 40 with Graves' hyperthyroidism.

In its sample, this clonotype was seen a few times. J is TRBJ1-5 and V is TRBV19; D remains unclear. The CDR3 loop spans 16 amino acids. The germline V gene has CDR1 LNHDA and CDR2 SQIVND (reference sequence). Trimming removed 7 bases at V and 6 bases at J, with 22 bases between. The CDR3 region has the DNA TGTGCCAGTAAAGTGGGAGGAACCGGGGTGGGTCAGCCCCAGCATTTT. The encoded protein is CASKVGGTGVGQPQHF. Filled out from reference TRBV19 and TRBJ1-5, the complete variable domain reads DGGITQSPKYLFRKEGQNVTLSCEQNLNHDAMYWYRQDPGQGLRLIYYSQIVNDFQKGDIAEGYSVSREKKESFPLTVTSAQKNPTAFYLCASKVGGTGVGQPQHFGDGTRLSIL.

In its sample, this clonotype was seen a few times. V and J are TRBV5-6 and TRBJ1-2; TRBD1 might be the D (6 bases). The ends were cut back, 0 bases at V and 4 bases at J, with 13 bases in the middle. The CDR3 length is 15 residues. The germline gives CDR1 SGHDT, CDR2 YYEEEE. The CDR3 DNA is TGTGCCAGCAGCTTGGGGCCAGGGGATTCCTATGGCTACACCTTC. Translating gives CASSLGPGDSYGYTF.

The table lists this clonotype with many counts. The gene calls are TRBV7-2 and TRBJ1-1; TRBD1 is a possible D gene (5 bases). CDR1 and CDR2 from the germline V gene are SGHTA and FQGNSA. CDR3 size: 14 residues. The V and J ends lost 4 bases and 4 bases respectively, with 13 bases between them. The chain's CDR3 is CASSSFGGITEAFF. The CDR3 nucleotides read TGTGCCAGCAGCTCATTCGGGGGGATCACTGAAGCTTTCTTT.

At least ten counts were recorded for this clonotype. V and J are TRBV6-1 and TRBJ2-7; 10 positions match TRBD2. The CDR3 spans 22 residues. The V gene's germline CDR1 is MNHNS and CDR2 SASEGT. V shed 0 bases and J 0 bases; nucleotides not matched to a gene: 20. The CDR3 bases are TGTGCCAGCAGTGAAGCGGTACTAGCGGGATTCTCCCGGATCCCGAGCTCCTACGAGCAGTACTTC. Translation: CASSEAVLAGFSRIPSSYEQYF.

This clonotype came up many times. This rearrangement joins TRBV20-1 to TRBJ1-2; 7 bases are a match to TRBD1. This CDR3 spans 17 amino acids. Germline trimming cut 0 bases from V and 0 bases from J; bases unmatched to any gene: 10. Looked up from germline, CDR1 is DFQATT and CDR2 is SNEGSKA (reference sequence). CDR3 bases: TGCAGTGCTAGAGATCTGGGCAGGGGGATAGCTAACTATGGCTACACCTTC. The encoded protein is CSARDLGRGIANYGYTF.

The rearrangement links TRBV6-1 to TRBJ1-2; TRBD1 aligns across 9 bases. J was trimmed by 5 bases and V by 6 bases; bases with no gene match: 1. CDR1 and CDR2 from the germline V gene are MNHNS and SASEGT. This CDR3 contains 12 residues. The CDR3 region is CASSGTGYGYTF. Here the CDR3 DNA reads TGTGCCAGCAGCGGGACAGGGTATGGCTACACCTTC.

This clonotype was detected ten times or more. The gene calls are TRBV11-2 and TRBJ1-4; 7 nucleotides match TRBD1. Germline V gene data show CDR1 as SGHAT and CDR2 as FQNNGV. The V gene end was trimmed by 5 bases and the J gene end by 4 bases; junction bases not matched to a gene: 10. The CDR3 contains 16 residues. CDR3 in DNA: TGTGCCAGCAGCCCTTGGGTGGGACAGAGTAATGAAAAACTGTTTTTT. Translating it yields CASSPWVGQSNEKLFF. Full variable domain (remainder filled in from reference TRBV11-2 and TRBJ1-4): EAGVAQSPRYKIIEKRQSVAFWCNPISGHATLYWYQQILGQGPKLLIQFQNNGVVDDSQLPKDRFSAERLKGVDSTLKIQPAKLEDSAVYLCASSPWVGQSNEKLFFGSGTQLSVL.

The CDR3 sequence: CASSYGGGIDQPQHF. The DNA of the CDR3 is TGTGCCAGCAGCTACGGGGGGGGTATTGATCAGCCCCAGCATTTT. This sequence joins TRBV6-5 and TRBJ1-5, with D tentatively TRBD1 (5 bases). The germline V gene has CDR1 MNHEY and CDR2 SVGAGI. The CDR3 covers 15 residues. V lost 6 bases, J lost 5 bases, and 17 bases lay in between.

This clonotype was observed a few times. CDR3 residues: CASSERGTSTLNEQFF. The CDR3 nucleotides are TGTGCCAGCAGCGAGAGAGGGACTAGTACGTTAAATGAGCAGTTCTTC. This chain connects TRBV5-5 to TRBJ2-1; 8 bases align to TRBD2. The germline gives CDR1 SGHKS, CDR2 YYEKEE (reference sequence). V shed 4 bases and J 7 bases; nucleotides not matched to a gene: 13. The CDR3 loop spans 16 amino acids.

V and J are TRBV15 and TRBJ2-1; D is unclear. V was cut by 1 base and J by 8 bases, with 9 bases left in between. Germline V gene data show CDR1 as LNHNV and CDR2 as YYDKDF (reference sequence). The CDR3 spans 13 residues. The DNA for the CDR3 is TGTGCCACCAGCAGAGGTGTACGCGATGAGCAGTTCTTC. This encodes CATSRGVRDEQFF.

The table lists this clonotype with many counts. The chain has TRBV11-2 and TRBJ2-7; TRBD2 might be the D (5 bases). Germline V CDR1 and CDR2: SGHAT, FQNNGV. V lost 1 base and J lost 3, with 10 bases in between. This CDR3 comprises 14 residues. Written as DNA, the CDR3 is TGTGCCAGCAGCTTAGGGGGAGTAGGCTACGAGCAGTACTTC. Translation: CASSLGGVGYEQYF.

The V gene is TRBV29-1, the J gene TRBJ2-3, with 14 bases identical to TRBD2. Germline CDR1 is SQVTM and CDR2 is ANQGSEA. The CDR3 consists of 15 residues. J lost 3 bases, V lost 5 bases, and 4 bases had no gene match. CDR3 in DNA: TGCAGCGTTAATGGACTAGCGGGAGGAACAGATACGCAGTATTTT. Amino acids: CSVNGLAGGTDTQYF.

This clonotype was counted many times. This chain links TRBV19 with TRBJ1-1; D not certain. The CDR3 length is 13 residues. Trimming shortened V by 4 bases and J by 8 bases, and 14 bases separated the two germline ends. Germline V gene data show CDR1 as LNHDA and CDR2 as SQIVND (reference sequence). CDR3 DNA sequence: TGTGCCAGTAGTAGAAGGGCCTTTGACGAAGCTTTCTTT. It translates to CASSRRAFDEAFF.

The chain links TRBV2 to TRBJ1-6, with a tentative D call TRBD1 (6 bases). Trimming removed 6 bases at V and 0 bases at J, with 12 bases between. Germline-derived CDR1 and CDR2 are SNHLY and FYNNEI. The CDR3 contains 16 residues. For the CDR3, the DNA is TGTGCCAGCAGAGGGGACACTAGCTCCTATAATTCACCCCTCCACTTT. Translating gives CASRGDTSSYNSPLHF. Using reference TRBV2 and TRBJ1-6 for the parts outside the CDR3, the full variable domain is EPEVTQTPSHQVTQMGQEVILRCVPISNHLYFYWYRQILGQKVEFLVSFYNNEISEKSEIFDDQFSVERPDGSNFTLKIRSTKLEDSAMYFCASRGDTSSYNSPLHFGNGTRLTVT.

As regards this clonotype: A clone one base away is much larger, so this may be a read error. Given the absence of the conserved phenylalanine or tryptophan at the CDR3 end, a read error is likely. V usage is TRBV11-2 and J usage is TRBJ2-1, with D uncertain. The V end lost 8 bases, the J end lost 0 bases, and 14 bases lay between the germline ends. The germline gives CDR1 SGHAT, CDR2 FQNNGV. The CDR3 runs to 15 residues. This CDR3 reads CASRPSRSSYNEQFS. In DNA, the CDR3 is TGTGCCAGCCGCCCTTCGCGGAGCTCCTACAATGAGCAGTTCTCC.

This clonotype was picked up a small number of times. The rearrangement joins TRBV10-1 to TRBJ2-1; D might be TRBD1 (8 bases). In germline, CDR1 is WNHNN, CDR2 SYGVQD (reference sequence). The CDR3 extends over 13 amino acids. Trimming took 6 bases from V and 9 from J, leaving 15 bases between them. CDR3 protein: CASRQGGRTEQFF. The CDR3 DNA reads TGCGCCAGCAGACAGGGGGGGAGAACTGAGCAGTTCTTC.

This clonotype was seen ten or more times. The rearrangement links TRBV6-5 to TRBJ2-7; D may match TRBD1 or TRBD2 (6 bases each). Germline CDR1 and CDR2: MNHEY and SVGAGI. This CDR3 contains 14 residues. V shed 2 bases and J shed 2 bases, with 10 bases lying between them. The CDR3 DNA is TGTGCCAGCAGTTACGTGGGGGGCCCCTACGAGCAGTACTTC. This translates into CASSYVGGPYEQYF.

This clonotype was recorded at least ten times. The rearrangement joins TRBV7-9 to TRBJ2-2, with 8 nucleotides matching TRBD1. V lost 5 bases and J lost 6; bases outside the gene matches: 5. CDR1 is SEHNR, CDR2 FQNEAQ, per germline (reference sequence). This CDR3 is built from 14 residues. This CDR3 reads CASSRGQGPGELFF. CDR3 in DNA: TGTGCCAGCAGCCGCGGACAGGGTCCCGGGGAGCTGTTTTTT.

This clonotype was recorded many times. The chain combines TRBV27 with TRBJ2-2; D gene ambiguous. V gave up 3 bases and J gave up 5 bases, with 10 bases separating them. The germline V gene has CDR1 MNHEY and CDR2 SMNVEV (reference sequence). The length of the CDR3 is 14 residues. The CDR3 sequence: CASSFSSLTGELFF. The DNA for the CDR3 is TGTGCCAGCAGTTTTAGCTCGTTGACCGGGGAGCTGTTTTTT.

This clonotype was detected many times. This chain joins TRBV4-1 and TRBJ1-1; maybe TRBD1 (6 bases). The CDR3 has 12 amino acids. The ends were cut back, 0 bases at V and 11 bases at J, with 10 bases in the middle. CDR1 is MGHRA, CDR2 YSYEKL, per germline. The CDR3 coding sequence is TGCGCCAGCAGCCAAGATCGACAGGTCGCTTTCTTT. Its protein product is CASSQDRQVAFF.

In this sample, this clonotype turned up a few times. The chain combines TRBV7-3 with TRBJ2-2; perhaps TRBD2 as D (5 bases). Germline CDR1 reads SGHTA; CDR2 reads FQGTGA. Trimming pared 5 bases from V and 0 bases from J, leaving 10 bases between. The CDR3 length is 15 residues. The CDR3 DNA is TGTGCCAGCAGCCCAGAGGGCGCGAACACCGGGGAGCTGTTTTTT. It yields the protein CASSPEGANTGELFF.

The chain combines TRBV4-1 with TRBJ2-5, with 13 bases identical to TRBD2. From germline, CDR1 is MGHRA and CDR2 YSYEKL. The junction had 7 bases not matched to a gene; V was cut back by 8 bases and J by 4 bases. This CDR3 has 15 amino acids. Here the CDR3 reads CASCVGLAGAETQYF. For the CDR3, the DNA is TGCGCCAGCTGTGTTGGACTAGCGGGAGCAGAGACCCAGTACTTC.

This clonotype was recorded only once. The CDR3 DNA is TGTGCCAGCAGCCGAGCGGGAGCGGGAGACTACAATGAGCAGTTCTTC. Translated: CASSRAGAGDYNEQFF. The chain recombines TRBV7-2 with TRBJ2-1, with 8 bases that match TRBD2. Per germline, CDR1 SGHTA and CDR2 FQGNSA. Trimming took 5 bases from V and 3 from J; bases not matched to a gene: 9. The CDR3 loop spans 16 amino acids.

This chain connects TRBV20-1 to TRBJ2-4, with D hard to call. The CDR3 runs 13 residues. The V and J ends lost 0 bases and 3 bases respectively, with 6 bases between them. The germline gives CDR1 DFQATT, CDR2 SNEGSKA (reference sequence). The DNA for the CDR3 is TGCAGTGCTAGAGATGGGGACAAAAACATTCAGTACTTC. Protein sequence: CSARDGDKNIQYF.